Below, 20 T cell receptor beta chains from the same sample are listed, as sequenced in a study of identical twins. TCRdb re-derived calls from the 5' RACE reads in MiXCR, one entry per CDR3 protein. Among around 650,000 distinct CDR3 sequences, about 7.1% were seen once, and the ten largest hold around 1.6%. These sequences were also reported in another study, on yellow fever vaccine responses in identical twins.

Sequencing was done on a sample of PBMCs. The receptor source for this set is a woman under 30 in good health.

This clonotype was counted a few times. The rearrangement links TRBV9 to TRBJ1-2; a possible D gene is TRBD1 (6 bases). Trimming cost V 5 bases and J 1 base, with 18 bases left between them. Germline V gene sequence: CDR1 SGDLS, CDR2 YYNGEE. This CDR3 region has 16 residues. CDR3: CASRPTSGAGNYGYTF. In DNA, the CDR3 is TGTGCCAGCAGACCCACGTCAGGGGCGGGTAACTATGGCTACACCTTC.

This clonotype was found once. This clone may be a read error of a much larger clone one base away. The chain combines TRBV7-9 with TRBJ2-5; 9 bases are a match to TRBD1. Germline loops: CDR1 SEHNR, CDR2 FQNEAQ (reference sequence). V trimming: 6 bases; J trimming: 5 bases; junction bases outside the gene matches: 7. CDR3 length: 14 residues. CDR3 amino acids: CASRLRDRDETQYF. DNA of the CDR3: TGTGCCAGCAGACTTCGGGACAGGGATGAGACCCAGTACTTC.

This clonotype was observed a few times. CDR3: CASSLNGGTDTQYF. DNA of the CDR3: TGTGCCAGCAGTTTAAACGGGGGCACAGATACGCAGTATTTT. This chain joins TRBV28 and TRBJ2-3, with a weak D call TRBD2 (5 bases). The CDR3 has 14 residues. V was pared by 2 bases and J by 1 base, with 7 bases between. Germline V gene lookup returns CDR1 MDHEN and CDR2 SYDVKM.

This clonotype was seen only a few times. The chain has TRBV29-1 and TRBJ2-5, with D perhaps matching TRBD1 or TRBD2 (6 bases each). The CDR3 loop spans 15 amino acids. From germline, CDR1 is SQVTM and CDR2 ANQGSEA. V was clipped by 5 bases and J by 1 base, with 17 bases between them. In DNA form, the CDR3 reads TGCAGCGTTCACATAGGGGGGTTAATCCAAGAGACCCAGTACTTC. It translates to CSVHIGGLIQETQYF. Looking up the rest from reference TRBV29-1 and TRBJ2-5 gives the full variable domain: SAVISQKPSRDICQRGTSLTIQCQVDSQVTMMFWYRQQPGQSLTLIATANQGSEATYESGFVIDKFPISRPNLTFSTLTVSNMSPEDSSIYLCSVHIGGLIQETQYFGPGTRLLVL.

This clonotype occurred many times. V usage is TRBV29-1 and J usage is TRBJ1-5; tentative D call: TRBD1 (5 bases). The CDR3 runs to 18 residues. The V end lost 8 bases, the J end lost 0 bases, and 26 bases lay between the germline ends. CDR1 is SQVTM and CDR2 is ANQGSEA in the germline V gene. The CDR3 DNA reads TGCAGCCCGAGTGCAGGGCCCCTGATAGGAAATAGCAATCAGCCCCAGCATTTT. Translated: CSPSAGPLIGNSNQPQHF.

The V call is TRBV7-9, the J call TRBJ2-5, with D possibly being TRBD2 (6 bases). Trimming took off 5 bases at V and 5 bases at J, with 15 bases between the two ends. The CDR3 extends over 14 amino acids. The germline V gene has CDR1 SEHNR and CDR2 FQNEAQ (reference sequence). DNA of the CDR3: TGTGCCAGCAGCAGAGGACGGGAGATGGAGACCCAGTACTTC. Protein: CASSRGREMETQYF.

In its sample, this clonotype was seen many times. The chain couples TRBV5-1 to TRBJ1-1; D is possibly TRBD1 (5 bases). V gave up 4 bases and J gave up 1 base, with 14 bases separating them. This CDR3 spans 15 amino acids. Germline-derived CDR1 and CDR2 are SGHRS and YFSETQ. The CDR3 sequence is CASSLQTATNTEAFF. CDR3 nucleotides: TGCGCCAGCAGCCTTCAGACAGCGACGAACACTGAAGCTTTCTTT.

The chain carries TRBV14 and TRBJ2-7; TRBD1 agrees at 7 bases. Germline lookup yields CDR1 SGHDN and CDR2 FVKESK. CDR3 size: 14 residues. J lost 3 bases, V lost 1 base, and 3 bases had no gene match. CDR3 bases: TGTGCCAGCAGCCAAGCCGACAGGGTCTACGAGCAGTACTTC. This sequence encodes CASSQADRVYEQYF. Full variable domain (missing parts from reference TRBV14 and TRBJ2-7): EAGVTQFPSHSVIEKGQTVTLRCDPISGHDNLYWYRRVMGKEIKFLLHFVKESKQDESGMPNNRFLAERTGGTYSTLKVQPAELEDSGVYFCASSQADRVYEQYFGPGTRLTVT.

This clonotype was picked up a small number of times. The chain is built from TRBV20-1 and TRBJ2-3; D might be TRBD1 (7 bases). Germline lookup yields CDR1 DFQATT and CDR2 SNEGSKA (reference sequence). The CDR3 loop spans 15 amino acids. Between the trimmed V and J ends, which lost 3 bases and 1 base, there was a span of 14 bases. This CDR3 reads CSASLGGGGTDTQYF. The CDR3 DNA sequence: TGCAGTGCTAGTCTAGGGGGCGGGGGCACAGATACGCAGTATTTT.

This clonotype was observed a handful of times. V usage is TRBV6-2 or TRBV6-3 and J usage is TRBJ2-3; 7 bases line up with TRBD2. Trimming cost V 6 bases and J 2 bases; bases outside gene matches: 8. The CDR3 spans 15 residues. Germline-derived CDR1 and CDR2 are MNHEY and SVGEGT. CDR3 protein: CASSVGTTDTDTQYF. The CDR3 bases are TGTGCCAGCAGCGTTGGGACTACTGACACAGATACGCAGTATTTT.

There are many counts of this clonotype. Here the CDR3 DNA reads TGTGCCAGCAGTGAAGCGGCCTGGACAGGTTACAATGAGCAGTTCTTC. This gives the protein CASSEAAWTGYNEQFF. The rearrangement links TRBV2 to TRBJ2-1, with TRBD1 matching over 7 bases. CDR3 length: 16 amino acids. Germline assignment: CDR1 SNHLY and CDR2 FYNNEI. V lost 0 bases to trimming and J lost 4 bases; unmatched junction nucleotides: 6.

Here the CDR3 DNA reads TGCGCCAGCGGGCCGCGGGGGACCGGAGATACGCAGTATTTT. This codes for CASGPRGTGDTQYF. V and J are TRBV5-1 and TRBJ2-3; 7 bases match TRBD2. Germline assignment: CDR1 SGHRS and CDR2 YFSETQ. The CDR3 loop spans 14 amino acids. The junction had 10 bases not matched to a gene; V was cut back by 7 bases and J by 5 bases.

This clonotype came up many times. The chain couples TRBV2 to TRBJ2-5; D is possibly TRBD2 (5 bases). V gave up 7 bases and J gave up 1 base, with 19 bases separating them. Germline V gives CDR1 SNHLY, CDR2 FYNNEI. The CDR3 extends over 16 amino acids. CDR3 sequence reads: CASNPDSIERQETQYF. In DNA, the CDR3 is TGTGCCAGCAACCCGGACTCTATCGAACGCCAAGAGACCCAGTACTTC.

This clonotype came up a few times. The J gene is TRBJ1-2, the V gene TRBV6-5; tentative D call: TRBD1 (5 bases). V lost 2 bases, J lost 10 bases, and 11 bases lay in between. Germline loops: CDR1 MNHEY, CDR2 SVGAGI. The CDR3 contains 12 residues. Here the CDR3 DNA reads TGTGCCAGCAGTTACATCCAGGGAGACTACACCTTC. Amino acids: CASSYIQGDYTF.

This clonotype was seen only a few times. This chain links TRBV7-2 with TRBJ1-4; 7 bases align to TRBD1. The CDR3 covers 14 residues. J was trimmed by 7 bases and V by 2 bases; bases with no gene match: 4. Germline CDR1 reads SGHTA; CDR2 reads FQGNSA. The CDR3 DNA sequence: TGTGCCAGCAGCTTATCCGGACAGGTTGAAAAACTGTTTTTT. Amino acid sequence: CASSLSGQVEKLFF.

This clonotype was counted ten times or more. The V and J genes are TRBV7-6 and TRBJ2-2, with 9 bases aligning to TRBD1. The V gene end was trimmed by 5 bases and the J gene end by 8 bases; junction bases not matched to a gene: 12. The CDR3 length is 16 residues. The germline gives CDR1 SGHVS, CDR2 FNYEAQ. DNA of the CDR3: TGTGCCAGCAGCCTACTGGCACAGGGGGCGATTGGGGAGCTGTTTTTT. Translating gives CASSLLAQGAIGELFF.

The chain links TRBV6-2 or TRBV6-3 to TRBJ2-7, with TRBD1 identical over 7 bases. The CDR3 is 17 residues long. Trimming removed 5 bases from V and 2 bases from J; junction bases left unmatched: 15. CDR1 and CDR2 from the germline V gene are MNHEY and SVGEGT. As DNA, the CDR3 is TGTGCCAGCAGTCATAAGACTCCGACAGGGAACCCCTACGAGCAGTACTTC. The encoded protein is CASSHKTPTGNPYEQYF.

This clonotype occurred many times. This chain connects TRBV29-1 to TRBJ2-5; 9 bases map to TRBD1. Per germline, CDR1 SQVTM and CDR2 ANQGSEA. With V trimmed by 6 bases and J by 2 bases, 7 bases remained unmatched. The CDR3 is 14 residues long. CDR3 DNA sequence: TGCAGCGTACACGGACAGGGGAAACAAGAGACCCAGTACTTC. This encodes CSVHGQGKQETQYF.

In its sample, this clonotype was seen many times. The rearrangement uses TRBV5-1 and TRBJ2-1; tentative D call: TRBD2 (5 bases). V lost 3 bases to trimming and J lost 0 bases, with 13 bases between them. CDR1 is SGHRS, CDR2 YFSETQ, per germline. This CDR3 contains 16 residues. CDR3 residues: CASSSQAVSSYNEQFF. CDR3 nucleotides: TGCGCCAGCAGCTCGCAAGCGGTAAGCTCCTACAATGAGCAGTTCTTC.

This clonotype was seen a handful of times. V gene TRBV28 combines with J gene TRBJ2-5; 10 bases fit TRBD1. The junction had 6 bases not matched to a gene; V was cut back by 5 bases and J by 3 bases. The CDR3 contains 15 residues. Germline V gene sequence: CDR1 MDHEN, CDR2 SYDVKM. The CDR3 is CASSPGTGVEETQYF. CDR3 bases: TGTGCCAGCAGTCCCGGGACAGGGGTGGAAGAGACCCAGTACTTC.